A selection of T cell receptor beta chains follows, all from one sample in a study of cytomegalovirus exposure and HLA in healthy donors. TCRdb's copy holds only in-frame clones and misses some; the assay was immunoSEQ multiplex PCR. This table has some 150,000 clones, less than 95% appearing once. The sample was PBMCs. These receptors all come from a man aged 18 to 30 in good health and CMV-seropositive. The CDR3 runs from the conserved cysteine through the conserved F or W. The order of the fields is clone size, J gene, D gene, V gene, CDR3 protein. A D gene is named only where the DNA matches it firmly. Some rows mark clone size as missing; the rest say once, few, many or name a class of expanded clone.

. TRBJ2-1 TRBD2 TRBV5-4 CASSLVSSGKRQFF
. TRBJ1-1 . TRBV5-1 CASSLSDGRTGHLSNTEAFF
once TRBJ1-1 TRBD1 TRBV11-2 CASSKDRGTEAFF
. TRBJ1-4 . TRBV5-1 CASSLGGARGNEKLFF
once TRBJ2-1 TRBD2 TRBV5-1 CASSPPGLATGEQFF
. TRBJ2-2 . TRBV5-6 CASSLASRQAAGELFF
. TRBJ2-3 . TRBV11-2 CASSLWAGPDTQYF
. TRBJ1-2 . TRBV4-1 CASSQDQGTNYGYTF
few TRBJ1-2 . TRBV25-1 CASSRVGNYGYTF
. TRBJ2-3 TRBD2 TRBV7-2 CASSLEAGAADTQYF
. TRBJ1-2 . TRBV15 CATSRGGIVVFDGYTF
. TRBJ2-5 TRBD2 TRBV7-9 CASSLGLSGRAQETQYF
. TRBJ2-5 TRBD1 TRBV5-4 CASSLDPGRGQVETQYF
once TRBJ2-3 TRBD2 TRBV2 CATRAGGSPDTQYF